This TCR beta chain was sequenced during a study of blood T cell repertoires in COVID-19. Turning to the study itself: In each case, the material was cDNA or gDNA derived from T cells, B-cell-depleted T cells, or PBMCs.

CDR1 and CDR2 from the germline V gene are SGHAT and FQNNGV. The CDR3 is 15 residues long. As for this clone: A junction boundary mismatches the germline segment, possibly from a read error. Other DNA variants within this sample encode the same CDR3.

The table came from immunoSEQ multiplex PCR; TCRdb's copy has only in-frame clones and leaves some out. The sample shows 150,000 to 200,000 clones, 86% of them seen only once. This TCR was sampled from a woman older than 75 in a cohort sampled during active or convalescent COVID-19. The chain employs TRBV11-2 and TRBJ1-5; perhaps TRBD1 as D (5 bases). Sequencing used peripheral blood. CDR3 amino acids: CASSLDGHSNQPQHF. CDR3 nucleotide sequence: TGTGCTAGCAGCTTAGACGGACATAGCAATCAGCCCCAGCATTTT.